These 7 T cell receptor beta chains were all obtained from the same sample, sequenced in a study of T-cell reconstitution after alpha-beta-depleted transplantation in children. For TCRbeta, the library was prepared with unique molecular identifiers. TCRdb analysed the PCR reads with MiXCR anew, one entry per CDR3 protein. The sample has approximately 290,000 distinct CDR3 sequences; roughly 11% are singletons. Sequencing was performed on peripheral blood, taken 180 days after TCRalphabeta/CD19-depleted stem cell transplant. These receptors originate from a male patient between 2 and 10 years old who had a stem cell transplant for chronic granulomatous disease, so the T cells may come from the graft donor.

The chain couples TRBV21-1 to TRBJ2-5; no check of the table's D call, TRBD2, against the DNA was made. TRBV21-1 is an annotated pseudogene. This CDR3 spans 16 amino acids. The CDR3 sequence is CASSKGGSGKGETQYF. In nucleotides, the CDR3 is TGTGCCAGCAGCAAAGGAGGAAGCGGGAAGGGAGAGACCCAGTACTTC.

The sample holds many counts of this clonotype. The rearrangement links TRBV20-1 to TRBJ2-7; TRBD2 matches at 7 bases. The V and J ends lost 4 bases and 2 bases, in that order; junction bases with no gene match: 11. This CDR3 region has 15 residues. Germline V gives CDR1 DFQATT, CDR2 SNEGSKA (reference sequence). The CDR3 DNA follows: TGCAGTGCTACCGTAGGGCGGGGGAGAGCCTACGAGCAGTACTTC. Its protein product is CSATVGRGRAYEQYF.

This clonotype was detected ten times or more. The rearrangement uses TRBV18 and TRBJ2-6; D possibly corresponds to TRBD1 (6 bases). The V gene lost 3 bases and the J gene lost 1 base, with 10 bases spanning the gap. Germline lookup yields CDR1 KGHSH and CDR2 LQKENI. CDR3 length: 16 amino acids. As DNA, the CDR3 is TGTGCCAGCTCACCCAAACAGGGTTCTGGGGCCAACGTCCTGACTTTC. This translates into CASSPKQGSGANVLTF. The whole variable domain, filled in from reference TRBV18 and TRBJ2-6, reads NAGVMQNPRHLVRRRGQEARLRCSPMKGHSHVYWYRQLPEEGLKFMVYLQKENIIDESGMPKERFSAEFPKEGPSILRIQQVVRGDSAAYFCASSPKQGSGANVLTFGAGSRLTVL.

In its sample, this clonotype was seen many times. The chain joins TRBV12-3 or TRBV12-4 to TRBJ2-1; perhaps TRBD1 as D (6 bases). Trimming took off 6 bases at V and 6 bases at J, with 21 bases between the two ends. The CDR3 covers 16 residues. The DNA for the CDR3 is TGTGCCAGCAGCCGAATCGAAAAACTACAGGGCAATGAGCAGTTCTTC. As protein: CASSRIEKLQGNEQFF.

The sample holds many counts of this clonotype. This chain uses TRBV4-2 with TRBJ2-7, with D unclear. V was clipped by 0 bases and J by 6 bases, with 12 bases between them. The CDR3 extends over 14 amino acids. Germline V gene sequence: CDR1 LGHNA, CDR2 YNFKEQ. The DNA of the CDR3 is TGTGCCAGCAGCCAAGATCGGGCTAGAGCCGAGCAGTACTTC. Translating it yields CASSQDRARAEQYF.

This clonotype was seen repeatedly, ten times or more. The V and J genes are TRBV7-3 and TRBJ2-1; 7 nucleotides match TRBD2. The germline gives CDR1 SGHTA, CDR2 FQGTGA. Trimming at V came to 1 base and at J to 1 base, leaving 4 bases not matched to a gene. The CDR3 has 16 residues. The DNA of the CDR3 is TGTGCCAGCAGCTTAAGGGCGGGGGAATCCTACAATGAGCAGTTCTTC. This gives the protein CASSLRAGESYNEQFF.

This clonotype was detected ten times or more. V and J are TRBV11-2 and TRBJ2-3; 10 nucleotides match TRBD2. In germline, CDR1 is SGHAT, CDR2 FQNNGV. The CDR3 contains 20 residues. With V trimmed by 5 bases and J by 2 bases, 19 bases remained unmatched. The CDR3: CASSPGGSSGSSTTTDTQYF. The CDR3 nucleotides read TGTGCCAGCAGCCCGGGGGGTTCTAGCGGGAGTTCTACTACCACAGATACGCAGTATTTT.